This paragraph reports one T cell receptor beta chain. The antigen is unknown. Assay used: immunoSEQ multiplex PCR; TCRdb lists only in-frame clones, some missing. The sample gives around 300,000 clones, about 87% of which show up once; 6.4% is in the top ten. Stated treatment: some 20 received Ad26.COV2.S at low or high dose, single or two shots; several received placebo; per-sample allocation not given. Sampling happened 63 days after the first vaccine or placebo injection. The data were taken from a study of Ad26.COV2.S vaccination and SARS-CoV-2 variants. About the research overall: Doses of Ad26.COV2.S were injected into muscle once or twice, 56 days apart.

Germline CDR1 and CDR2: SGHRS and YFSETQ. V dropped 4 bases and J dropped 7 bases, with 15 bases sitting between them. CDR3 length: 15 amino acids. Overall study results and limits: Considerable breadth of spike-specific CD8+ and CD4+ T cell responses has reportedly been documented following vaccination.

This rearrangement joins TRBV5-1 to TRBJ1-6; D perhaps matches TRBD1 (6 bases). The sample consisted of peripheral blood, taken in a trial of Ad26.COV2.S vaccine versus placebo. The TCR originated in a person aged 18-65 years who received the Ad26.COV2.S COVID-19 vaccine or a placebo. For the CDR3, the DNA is TGCGCCAGCAGCCAAGGTGGGGGCGGAAATTCACCCCTCCACTTT. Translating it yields CASSQGGGGNSPLHF.